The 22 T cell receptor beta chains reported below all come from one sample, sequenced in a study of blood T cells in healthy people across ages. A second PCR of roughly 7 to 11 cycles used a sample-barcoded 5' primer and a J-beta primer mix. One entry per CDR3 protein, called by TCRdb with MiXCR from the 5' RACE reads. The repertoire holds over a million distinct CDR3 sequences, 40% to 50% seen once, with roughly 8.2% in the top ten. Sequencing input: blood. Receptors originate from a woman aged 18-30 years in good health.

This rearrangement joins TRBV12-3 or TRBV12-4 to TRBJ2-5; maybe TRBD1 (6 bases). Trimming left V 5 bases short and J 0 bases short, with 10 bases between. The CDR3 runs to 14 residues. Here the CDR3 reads CASSPGTYQETQYF. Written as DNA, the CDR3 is TGTGCCAGCAGTCCGGGGACATACCAAGAGACCCAGTACTTC.

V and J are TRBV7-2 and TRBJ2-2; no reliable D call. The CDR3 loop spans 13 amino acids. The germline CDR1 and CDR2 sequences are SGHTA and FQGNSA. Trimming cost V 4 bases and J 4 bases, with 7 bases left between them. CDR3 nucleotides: TGTGCCAGCAGCTACTACTCCACCGGGGAGCTGTTTTTT. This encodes CASSYYSTGELFF.

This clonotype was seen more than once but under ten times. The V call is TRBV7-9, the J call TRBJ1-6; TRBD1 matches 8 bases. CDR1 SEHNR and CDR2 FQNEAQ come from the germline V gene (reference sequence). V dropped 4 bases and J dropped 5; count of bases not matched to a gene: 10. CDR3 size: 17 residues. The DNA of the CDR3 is TGTGCCAGCAGCTCACAGGGACAGGCGTTCAATAATTCACCCCTCCACTTT. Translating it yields CASSSQGQAFNNSPLHF.

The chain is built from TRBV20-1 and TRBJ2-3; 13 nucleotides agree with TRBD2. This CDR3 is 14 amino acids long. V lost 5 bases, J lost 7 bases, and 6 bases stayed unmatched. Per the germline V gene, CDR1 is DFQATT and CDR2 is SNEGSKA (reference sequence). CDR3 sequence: CSAGLAGATNTQYF. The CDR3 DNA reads TGCAGTGCTGGACTAGCGGGGGCGACAAATACGCAGTATTTT.

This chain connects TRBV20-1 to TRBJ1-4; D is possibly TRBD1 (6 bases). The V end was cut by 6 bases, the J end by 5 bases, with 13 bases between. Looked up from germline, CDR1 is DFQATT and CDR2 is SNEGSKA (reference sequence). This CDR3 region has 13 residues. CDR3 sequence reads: CSAADRLNEKLFF. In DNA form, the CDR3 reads TGCAGTGCCGCGGACAGATTAAATGAAAAACTGTTTTTT.

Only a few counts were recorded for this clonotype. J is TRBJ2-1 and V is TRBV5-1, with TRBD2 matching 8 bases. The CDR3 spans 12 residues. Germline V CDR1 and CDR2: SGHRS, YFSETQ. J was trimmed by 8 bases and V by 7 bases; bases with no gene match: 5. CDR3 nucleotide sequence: TGCGCCAGCCAGCGGGGGCTCGATGAGCAGTTCTTC. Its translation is CASQRGLDEQFF.

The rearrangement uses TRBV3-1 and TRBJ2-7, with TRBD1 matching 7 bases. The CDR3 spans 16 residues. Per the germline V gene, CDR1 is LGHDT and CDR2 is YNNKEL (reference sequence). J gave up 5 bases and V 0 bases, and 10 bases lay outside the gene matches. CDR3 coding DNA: TGTGCCAGCAGCCAAGACGCCCGGGACAGCAAAGACGAGCAGTACTTC. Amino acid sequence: CASSQDARDSKDEQYF.

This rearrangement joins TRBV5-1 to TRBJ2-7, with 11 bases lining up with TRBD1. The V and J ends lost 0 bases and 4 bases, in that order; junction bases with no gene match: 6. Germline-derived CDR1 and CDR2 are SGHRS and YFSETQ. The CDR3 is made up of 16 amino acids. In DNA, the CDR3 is TGCGCCAGCAGCTTGGCTACGGGACAGGGGGTGTACGAGCAGTACTTC. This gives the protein CASSLATGQGVYEQYF.

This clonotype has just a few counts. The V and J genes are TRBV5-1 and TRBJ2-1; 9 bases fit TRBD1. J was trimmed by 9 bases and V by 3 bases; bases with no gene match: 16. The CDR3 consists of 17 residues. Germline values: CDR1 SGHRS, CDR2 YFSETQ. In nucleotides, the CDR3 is TGCGCCAGCAGCTCTTTATATCCGGGACAGGGTAGGGTTGAGCAGTTCTTC. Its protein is CASSSLYPGQGRVEQFF.

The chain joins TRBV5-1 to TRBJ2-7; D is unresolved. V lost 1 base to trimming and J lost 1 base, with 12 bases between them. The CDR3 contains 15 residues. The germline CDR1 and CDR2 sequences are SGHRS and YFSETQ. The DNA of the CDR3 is TGCGCCAGCAGCTTGAGGCAGGCCTCTTCCTACGAGCAGTACTTC. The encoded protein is CASSLRQASSYEQYF.

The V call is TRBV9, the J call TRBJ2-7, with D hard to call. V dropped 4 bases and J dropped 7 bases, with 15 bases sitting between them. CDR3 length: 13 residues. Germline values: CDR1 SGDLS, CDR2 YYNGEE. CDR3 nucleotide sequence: TGTGCCAGCAGCCCCTACTATAAGAGTGAGCAGTACTTC. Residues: CASSPYYKSEQYF.

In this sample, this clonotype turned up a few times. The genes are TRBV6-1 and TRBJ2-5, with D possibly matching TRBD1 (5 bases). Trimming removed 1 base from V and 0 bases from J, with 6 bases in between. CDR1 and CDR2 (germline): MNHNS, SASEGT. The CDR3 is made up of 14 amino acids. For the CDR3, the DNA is TGTGCCAGCAGTGAAGACAGGTACCAAGAGACCCAGTACTTC. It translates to CASSEDRYQETQYF.

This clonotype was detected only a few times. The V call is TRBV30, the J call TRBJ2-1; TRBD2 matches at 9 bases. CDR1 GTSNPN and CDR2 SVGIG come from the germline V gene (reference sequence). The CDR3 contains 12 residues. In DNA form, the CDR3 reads TGTGCGTGTAGCGGGAGTGGCGATGAGCAGTTCTTC. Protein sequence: CACSGSGDEQFF.

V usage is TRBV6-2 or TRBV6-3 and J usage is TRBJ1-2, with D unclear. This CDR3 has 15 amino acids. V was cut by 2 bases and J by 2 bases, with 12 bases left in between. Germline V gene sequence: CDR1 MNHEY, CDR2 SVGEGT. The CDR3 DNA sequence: TGTGCCAGCAGTTACCCGACACCTTCAAACTATGGCTACACCTTC. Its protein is CASSYPTPSNYGYTF.

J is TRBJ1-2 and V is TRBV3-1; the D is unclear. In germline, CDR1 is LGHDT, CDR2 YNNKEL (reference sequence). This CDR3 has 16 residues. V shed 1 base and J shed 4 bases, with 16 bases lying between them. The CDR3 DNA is TGTGCCAGCAGCCAAGGATCGGGCCCCAGCCGCTATGGCTACACCTTC. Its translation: CASSQGSGPSRYGYTF.

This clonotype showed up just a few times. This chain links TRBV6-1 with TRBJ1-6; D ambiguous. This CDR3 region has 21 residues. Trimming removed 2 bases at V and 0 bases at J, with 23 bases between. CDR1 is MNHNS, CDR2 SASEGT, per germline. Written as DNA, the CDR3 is TGTGCCAGCAGTGAAAGCGGGGTTGAACCCGAGTTTTACTCCTATAATTCACCCCTCCACTTT. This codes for CASSESGVEPEFYSYNSPLHF.

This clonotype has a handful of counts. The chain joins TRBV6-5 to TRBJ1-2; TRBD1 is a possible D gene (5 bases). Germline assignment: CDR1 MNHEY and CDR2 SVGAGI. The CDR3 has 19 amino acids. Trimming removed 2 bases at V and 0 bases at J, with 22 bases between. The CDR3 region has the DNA TGTGCCAGCAGTTACCCGATACTTTCGACAGAAAAGACTAACTATGGCTACACCTTC. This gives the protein CASSYPILSTEKTNYGYTF.

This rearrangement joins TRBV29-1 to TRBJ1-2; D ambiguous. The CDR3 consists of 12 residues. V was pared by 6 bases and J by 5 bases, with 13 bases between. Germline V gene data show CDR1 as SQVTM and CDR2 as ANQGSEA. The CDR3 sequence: CSVPFPAYGYTF. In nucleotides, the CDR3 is TGCAGCGTCCCCTTCCCGGCTTATGGCTACACCTTC. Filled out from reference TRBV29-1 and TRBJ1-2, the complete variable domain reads SAVISQKPSRDICQRGTSLTIQCQVDSQVTMMFWYRQQPGQSLTLIATANQGSEATYESGFVIDKFPISRPNLTFSTLTVSNMSPEDSSIYLCSVPFPAYGYTFGSGTRLTVV.

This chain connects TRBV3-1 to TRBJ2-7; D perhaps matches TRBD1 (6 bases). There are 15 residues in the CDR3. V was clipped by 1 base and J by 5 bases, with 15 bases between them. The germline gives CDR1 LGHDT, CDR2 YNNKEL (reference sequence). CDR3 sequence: CASSQGGLTHHEQYF. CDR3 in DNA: TGTGCCAGCAGCCAAGGGGGGCTCACCCACCACGAGCAGTACTTC.

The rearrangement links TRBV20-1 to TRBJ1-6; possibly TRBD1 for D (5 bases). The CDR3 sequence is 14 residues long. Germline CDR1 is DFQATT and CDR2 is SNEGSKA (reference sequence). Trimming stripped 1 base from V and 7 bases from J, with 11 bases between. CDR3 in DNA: TGCAGTGCTAGAGCCGGACATCCAAATTCACCCCTCCACTTT. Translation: CSARAGHPNSPLHF.

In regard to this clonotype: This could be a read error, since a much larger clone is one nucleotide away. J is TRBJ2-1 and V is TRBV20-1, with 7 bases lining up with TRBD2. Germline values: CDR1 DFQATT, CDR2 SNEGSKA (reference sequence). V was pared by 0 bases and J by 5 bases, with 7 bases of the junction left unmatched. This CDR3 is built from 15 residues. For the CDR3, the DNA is TGCAGTGCTAGAGATGGGAGCGGGGCGAACAATGAGCAGTTCTTC. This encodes CSARDGSGANNEQFF.

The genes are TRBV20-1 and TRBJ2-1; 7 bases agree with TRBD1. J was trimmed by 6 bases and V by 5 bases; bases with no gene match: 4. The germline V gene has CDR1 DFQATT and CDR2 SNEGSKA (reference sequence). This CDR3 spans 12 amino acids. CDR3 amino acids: CSAYRGGNEQFF. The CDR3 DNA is TGCAGTGCTTACAGGGGCGGCAATGAGCAGTTCTTC.